This entry lists 25 T cell receptor beta chains sequenced from one sample in a study of cytomegalovirus exposure and HLA in healthy donors. The study ran its PCR with 60 Vbeta and 13 Jbeta primers. Here immunoSEQ multiplex PCR was the method, and the copy in TCRdb shows in-frame clones only, minus some. Of 210,000 or so clones listed, 76% are singletons. Specimen: PBMCs. These receptors were collected from a man aged 18 to 29 in good health and CMV-seronegative.

As concerns this clone: Other DNA sequences within the sample encode an identical CDR3. The J gene is TRBJ1-1, the V gene TRBV10-3, with unresolved D. The CDR3 spans 12 residues. With 9 bases removed from V and 0 bases from J, the gap between germline ends came to 8 bases. Germline assignment: CDR1 ENHRY and CDR2 SYGVKD. The CDR3 DNA reads TGTGCCATTCGAGGCTTGAACACTGAAGCTTTCTTT. Translated, it gives CAIRGLNTEAFF.

The chain joins TRBV7-9 to TRBJ2-7, with 9 nucleotides matching TRBD2. The V gene's germline CDR1 is SEHNR and CDR2 FQNEAQ (reference sequence). The length of the CDR3 is 16 residues. Trimming took 2 bases from V and 2 from J; bases not matched to a gene: 7. CDR3 sequence: CASSLRGASGTYEQYF. Here the CDR3 DNA reads TGTGCCAGCAGCTTAAGGGGGGCTAGCGGGACCTACGAGCAGTACTTC. Full variable domain (missing parts from reference TRBV7-9 and TRBJ2-7): DTGVSQNPRHKITKRGQNVTFRCDPISEHNRLYWYRQTLGQGPEFLTYFQNEAQLEKSRLLSDRFSAERPKGSFSTLEIQRTEQGDSAMYLCASSLRGASGTYEQYFGPGTRLTVT.

The CDR3 is CASSTGTGDPYGYTF. CDR3 coding DNA: TGTGCCAGCAGCACCGGGACAGGGGACCCCTATGGCTACACCTTC. The rearrangement links TRBV5-5 to TRBJ1-2, with 10 bases lining up with TRBD1. Germline CDR1 reads SGHKS; CDR2 reads YYEKEE (reference sequence). The V and J ends lost 4 bases and 4 bases, in that order; junction bases with no gene match: 7. This CDR3 comprises 15 residues.

This clone was seen a handful of times. This chain uses TRBV2 with TRBJ2-3; possibly TRBD2 for D (5 bases). V dropped 3 bases and J dropped 3 bases, with 7 bases sitting between them. This CDR3 is 13 amino acids long. Per germline, CDR1 SNHLY and CDR2 FYNNEI. This CDR3 reads CASSDRETDTQYF. The CDR3 DNA reads TGTGCCAGCAGTGACCGGGAAACAGATACGCAGTATTTT.

The rearrangement joins TRBV7-9 to TRBJ1-2; 7 bases match TRBD1. The V gene's germline CDR1 is SEHNR and CDR2 FQNEAQ (reference sequence). J lost 2 bases, V lost 2 bases, and 5 bases had no gene match. The CDR3 spans 15 residues. The CDR3 coding sequence is TGTGCCAGCAGCTTATCCGGGACAGCAAACTATGGCTACACCTTC. This gives the protein CASSLSGTANYGYTF.

This sequence joins TRBV5-1 and TRBJ1-1, with 7 nucleotides matching TRBD1. The CDR3 consists of 21 residues. Germline-derived CDR1 and CDR2 are SGHRS and YFSETQ. The junction had 22 bases not matched to a gene; V was cut back by 1 base and J by 1 base. The CDR3 protein is CASSLLRLFGARGWGNTEAFF. Written as DNA, the CDR3 is TGCGCCAGCAGCTTGTTACGGCTATTCGGGGCCAGGGGGTGGGGGAACACTGAAGCTTTCTTT.

The CDR3: CASSETGGHEQFF. In DNA, the CDR3 is TGCGCCAGCAGTGAGACAGGGGGTCATGAGCAGTTCTTC. V is TRBV10-1 and J is TRBJ2-1; 8 positions match TRBD1. The CDR3 covers 13 residues. The junction had 2 bases not matched to a gene; V was cut back by 2 bases and J by 8 bases. Looked up from germline, CDR1 is WNHNN and CDR2 is SYGVQD (reference sequence).

This chain connects TRBV9 to TRBJ2-5, with D maybe TRBD2 (6 bases). This CDR3 has 15 residues. V was shortened by 0 bases and J by 5 bases, with 14 bases between the two germline ends. The V gene's germline CDR1 is SGDLS and CDR2 YYNGEE. In DNA form, the CDR3 reads TGTGCCAGCAGCGTAGGGAGGGTGAGCCGGGAGACCCAGTACTTC. This translates into CASSVGRVSRETQYF.

This clone has a handful of counts. J is TRBJ2-3 and V is TRBV2; D is uncertain. CDR3 length: 13 residues. Germline V gene data show CDR1 as SNHLY and CDR2 as FYNNEI. Trimming cost V 4 bases and J 6 bases, with 11 bases left between them. CDR3 sequence reads: CASSGLGGDTQYF. DNA for the CDR3: TGTGCCAGCAGTGGGCTAGGTGGCGATACGCAGTATTTT.

The CDR3, as DNA: TGTGCCAGCAGTTTAGGAGGGGGCGGGAATGAGCAGTTCTTC. It specifies CASSLGGGGNEQFF. The chain joins TRBV28 to TRBJ2-1, with D perhaps matching TRBD1 (7 bases). Germline CDR1 and CDR2: MDHEN and SYDVKM. The V gene lost 2 bases and the J gene lost 7 bases, with 12 bases spanning the gap. The CDR3 has 14 residues.

The J gene is TRBJ2-1, the V gene TRBV7-8; TRBD1 matches at 7 bases. Germline V gene sequence: CDR1 SGHVS, CDR2 FQNEAQ. This CDR3 contains 16 residues. Germline trimming cut 2 bases from V and 4 bases from J; bases unmatched to any gene: 8. CDR3 in DNA: TGTGCCAGCAGCTTATGGCAGGGGGTGACTTACAATGAGCAGTTCTTC. Its translation is CASSLWQGVTYNEQFF.

This clone was counted a single time. This sequence joins TRBV2 and TRBJ2-7, with TRBD2 as a possible D gene (7 bases). V was shortened by 6 bases and J by 9 bases, with 21 bases between the two germline ends. The CDR3 sequence is 14 residues long. The germline V gene has CDR1 SNHLY and CDR2 FYNNEI. CDR3 bases: TGTGCCAGCAGAGAGGGGGGAGGGCCAGGCGGGCAGTACTTC. Its translation is CASREGGGPGGQYF.

This sequence joins TRBV7-8 and TRBJ2-7, with TRBD1 identical over 9 bases. This CDR3 has 15 residues. The trim removed 2 bases at V and 2 bases at J, leaving 4 bases unmatched. Germline CDR1 and CDR2: SGHVS and FQNEAQ. The CDR3 DNA is TGTGCCAGCAGCTTAAGTGGGACAGGGCCCTACGAGCAGTACTTC. Residues: CASSLSGTGPYEQYF. The complete variable domain, with remaining parts taken from reference TRBV7-8 and TRBJ2-7, reads GAGVSQSPRYKVAKRGQDVALRCDPISGHVSLFWYQQALGQGPEFLTYFQNEAQLDKSGLPSDRFFAERPEGSVSTLKIQRTQQEDSAVYLCASSLSGTGPYEQYFGPGTRLTVT.

This chain uses TRBV10-1 with TRBJ2-3; 10 bases match TRBD1. The CDR3 runs 15 residues. J gave up 5 bases and V 0 bases, and 2 bases lay outside the gene matches. Germline CDR1 WNHNN, CDR2 SYGVQD (reference sequence). The CDR3 nucleotides are TGCGCCAGCAGTGAGTCGGGACAGGGGAGAGATACGCAGTATTTT. Translation gives CASSESGQGRDTQYF.

The V call is TRBV2, the J call TRBJ2-7, with 7 bases identical to TRBD1. The V gene's germline CDR1 is SNHLY and CDR2 FYNNEI. The V and J ends lost 11 bases and 3 bases, in that order; junction bases with no gene match: 10. The CDR3 sequence is 13 residues long. The CDR3 here is CAGSRDSNYEQYF. The CDR3 region has the DNA TGTGCCGGATCCCGGGACAGCAACTACGAGCAGTACTTC. Combining the CDR3 with reference TRBV2 and TRBJ2-7 gives the whole variable domain EPEVTQTPSHQVTQMGQEVILRCVPISNHLYFYWYRQILGQKVEFLVSFYNNEISEKSEIFDDQFSVERPDGSNFTLKIRSTKLEDSAMYFCAGSRDSNYEQYFGPGTRLTVT.

The rearrangement links TRBV6-5 to TRBJ1-1; no clear D. Trimming removed 5 bases at V and 4 bases at J, with 14 bases between. The CDR3 is 14 residues long. Germline-derived CDR1 and CDR2 are MNHEY and SVGAGI. CDR3 in amino acids: CASSNGLGSTEAFF. CDR3 in DNA: TGTGCCAGCAGTAACGGACTGGGGAGCACTGAAGCTTTCTTT.

This rearrangement joins TRBV30 to TRBJ2-2, with D uncertain. This CDR3 is 12 amino acids long. In germline, CDR1 is GTSNPN, CDR2 SVGIG (reference sequence). The germline V and J ends were trimmed by 2 bases and 7 bases, with 8 bases remaining between them. The CDR3 here is CAWSPLVGELFF. DNA for the CDR3: TGTGCCTGGAGTCCCCTAGTCGGGGAGCTGTTTTTT.

This chain uses TRBV7-9 with TRBJ2-1; 7 positions agree with TRBD2. CDR1 and CDR2 (germline): SEHNR, FQNEAQ (reference sequence). The CDR3 is 15 residues long. The ends lost 4 bases at V and 5 bases at J; junction bases unmatched: 8. CDR3 sequence (DNA): TGTGCCAGCAGCTCGACTAGCCCTTCACACAATGAGCAGTTCTTC. Translated: CASSSTSPSHNEQFF.

V is TRBV11-2 and J is TRBJ2-3; weak D call: TRBD1 (6 bases). Between the trimmed V and J ends, which lost 5 bases and 1 base, there was a span of 13 bases. CDR3 length: 15 residues. From germline, CDR1 is SGHAT and CDR2 FQNNGV. In DNA, the CDR3 is TGTGCCAGCAGCACGGTGTACAGGGGCACAGATACGCAGTATTTT. It codes for CASSTVYRGTDTQYF.

The chain links TRBV18 to TRBJ2-2, with D possibly being TRBD2 (6 bases). Germline V lookup: CDR1 KGHSH, CDR2 LQKENI. V was clipped by 3 bases and J by 1 base, with 12 bases between them. CDR3 length: 16 residues. The CDR3 region has the DNA TGTGCCAGCTCACCGCCGGGACTTCAGAACACCGGGGAGCTGTTTTTT. Translated, it gives CASSPPGLQNTGELFF.

This chain links TRBV10-3 with TRBJ2-7; a weak D match, TRBD2 (6 bases). Germline assignment: CDR1 ENHRY and CDR2 SYGVKD. The ends were cut back, 5 bases at V and 1 base at J, with 12 bases in the middle. There are 14 residues in the CDR3. CDR3 protein: CAISSRDSSYEQYF. Here the CDR3 DNA reads TGTGCCATCAGTTCCCGGGACTCTTCCTACGAGCAGTACTTC.

The CDR3, as DNA: TGTGCCAGCAGTTACCCAGGTGGGCACAATCAGCCCCAGCATTTT. Protein product: CASSYPGGHNQPQHF. This chain uses TRBV6-6 with TRBJ1-5; unclear D gene. The CDR3 is 15 residues long. V lost 2 bases and J 3 bases, leaving 11 bases between the germline ends. CDR1 and CDR2 (germline): MNHNY, SVGAGI (reference sequence).

The chain uses TRBV5-6 and TRBJ2-1, with a possible D match to TRBD2 (6 bases). The V gene lost 1 base and the J gene lost 0 bases, with 14 bases spanning the gap. Germline V gives CDR1 SGHDT, CDR2 YYEEEE. This CDR3 is built from 17 residues. As DNA, the CDR3 is TGTGCCAGCAGCTTGCTGGCGGGGTCGAGCTCCTACAATGAGCAGTTCTTC. This gives the protein CASSLLAGSSSYNEQFF.

This chain connects TRBV19 to TRBJ1-2; possibly TRBD1 for D (5 bases). The V end was cut by 7 bases, the J end by 5 bases, with 8 bases between. Looked up from germline, CDR1 is LNHDA and CDR2 is SQIVND (reference sequence). The CDR3 has 11 amino acids. The DNA for the CDR3 is TGTGCCAGTACACAGGAGTATGGCTACACCTTC. Protein: CASTQEYGYTF.

The chain couples TRBV11-3 to TRBJ2-3; weak D call: TRBD2 (6 bases). Germline V gives CDR1 SGHNT, CDR2 YENEEA. The CDR3 runs to 15 residues. V was clipped by 1 base and J by 1 base, with 9 bases between them. The CDR3 DNA sequence: TGTGCCAGCAGCTTAGTCGGAGGGGGCACAGATACGCAGTATTTT. Amino acid sequence: CASSLVGGGTDTQYF.